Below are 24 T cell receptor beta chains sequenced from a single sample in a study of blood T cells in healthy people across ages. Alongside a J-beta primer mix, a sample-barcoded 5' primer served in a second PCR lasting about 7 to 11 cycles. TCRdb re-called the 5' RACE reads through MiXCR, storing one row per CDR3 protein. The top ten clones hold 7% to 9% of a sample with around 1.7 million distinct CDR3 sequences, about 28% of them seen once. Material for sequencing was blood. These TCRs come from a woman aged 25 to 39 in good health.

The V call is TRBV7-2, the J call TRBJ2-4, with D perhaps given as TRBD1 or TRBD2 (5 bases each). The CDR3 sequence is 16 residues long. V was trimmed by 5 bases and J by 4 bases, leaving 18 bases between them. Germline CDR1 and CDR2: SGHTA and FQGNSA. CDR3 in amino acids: CASSVYWGSGKNIQYF. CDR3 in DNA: TGTGCCAGCAGCGTGTATTGGGGGAGTGGGAAAAACATTCAGTACTTC.

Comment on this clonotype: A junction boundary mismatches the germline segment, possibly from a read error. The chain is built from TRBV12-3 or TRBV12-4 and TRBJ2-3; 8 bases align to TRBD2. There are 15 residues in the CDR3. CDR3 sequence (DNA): TGTGCCAGCAGTTTTACGGGGGGGTTCACAGATGCGCAGTATTTT. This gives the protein CASSFTGGFTDAQYF.

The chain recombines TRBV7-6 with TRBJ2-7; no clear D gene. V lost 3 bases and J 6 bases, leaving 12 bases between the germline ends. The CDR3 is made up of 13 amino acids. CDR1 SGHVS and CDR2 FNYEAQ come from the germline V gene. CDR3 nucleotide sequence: TGTGCCAGCAGCTTCAGAGATTCGAGCGAGCAGTACTTC. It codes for CASSFRDSSEQYF.

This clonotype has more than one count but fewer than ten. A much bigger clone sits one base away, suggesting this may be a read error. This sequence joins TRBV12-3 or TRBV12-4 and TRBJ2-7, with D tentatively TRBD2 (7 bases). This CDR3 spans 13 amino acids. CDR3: CVSRGGTTYEQYF. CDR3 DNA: TGTGTCAGCAGGGGCGGGACTACCTACGAGCAGTACTTC.

The CDR3 loop is CASFGHKGGEQYF. CDR3 coding DNA: TGTGCCAGCTTCGGCCACAAGGGCGGCGAGCAGTACTTC. The chain employs TRBV6-5 and TRBJ2-5; no clear D gene. The J call may be wrong; the DNA end is better matched by TRBJ2-7. Germline assignment: CDR1 MNHEY and CDR2 SVGAGI. The CDR3 has 13 amino acids.

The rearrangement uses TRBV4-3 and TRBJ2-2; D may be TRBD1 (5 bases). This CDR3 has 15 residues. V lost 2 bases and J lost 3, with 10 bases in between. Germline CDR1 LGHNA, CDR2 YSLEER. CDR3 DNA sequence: TGCGCCAGCAGCCAAAGGGGTGGGGACACCGGGGAGCTGTTTTTT. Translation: CASSQRGGDTGELFF.

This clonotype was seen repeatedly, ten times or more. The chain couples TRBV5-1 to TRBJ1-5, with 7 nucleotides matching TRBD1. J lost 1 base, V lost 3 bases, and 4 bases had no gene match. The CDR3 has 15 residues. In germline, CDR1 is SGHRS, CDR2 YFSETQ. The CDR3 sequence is CASSWEGASNQPQHF. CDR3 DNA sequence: TGCGCCAGCAGCTGGGAGGGGGCAAGCAATCAGCCCCAGCATTTT. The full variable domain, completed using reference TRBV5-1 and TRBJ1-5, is KAGVTQTPRYLIKTRGQQVTLSCSPISGHRSVSWYQQTPGQGLQFLFEYFSETQRNKGNFPGRFSGRQFSNSRSEMNVSTLELGDSALYLCASSWEGASNQPQHFGDGTRLSIL.

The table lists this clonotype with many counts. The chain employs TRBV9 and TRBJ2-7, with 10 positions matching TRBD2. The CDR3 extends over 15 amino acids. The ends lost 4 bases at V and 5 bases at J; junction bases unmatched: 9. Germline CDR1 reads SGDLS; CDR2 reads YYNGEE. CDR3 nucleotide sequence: TGTGCCAGCAGCATTAGCGGGAGGCCAAGTGACGAGCAGTACTTC. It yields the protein CASSISGRPSDEQYF.

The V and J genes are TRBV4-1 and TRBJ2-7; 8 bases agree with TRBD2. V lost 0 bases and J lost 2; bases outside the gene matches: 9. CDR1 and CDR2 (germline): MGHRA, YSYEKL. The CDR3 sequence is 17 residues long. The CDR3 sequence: CASSQEETLAGPYEQYF. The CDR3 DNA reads TGCGCCAGCAGCCAAGAAGAAACCCTAGCGGGCCCCTACGAGCAGTACTTC.

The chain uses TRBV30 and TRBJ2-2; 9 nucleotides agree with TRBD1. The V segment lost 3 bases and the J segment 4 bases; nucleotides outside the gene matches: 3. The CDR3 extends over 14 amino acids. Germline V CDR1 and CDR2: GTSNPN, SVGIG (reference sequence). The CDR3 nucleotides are TGTGCCTGGAGCATGACAGGGGGCACCGGGGAGCTGTTTTTT. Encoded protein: CAWSMTGGTGELFF.

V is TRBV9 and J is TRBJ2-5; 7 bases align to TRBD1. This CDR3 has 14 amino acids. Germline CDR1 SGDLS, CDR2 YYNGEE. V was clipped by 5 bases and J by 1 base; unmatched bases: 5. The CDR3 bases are TGTGCCAGCAGAGAACGGGACAGCCAAGAGACCCAGTACTTC. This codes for CASRERDSQETQYF.

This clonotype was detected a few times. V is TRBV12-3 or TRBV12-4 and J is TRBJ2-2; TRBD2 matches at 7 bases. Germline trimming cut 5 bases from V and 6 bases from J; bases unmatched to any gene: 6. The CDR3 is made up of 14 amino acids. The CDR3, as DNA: TGTGCCAGCAGTGCCTCGGGGGGATCCGGGGAGCTGTTTTTT. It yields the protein CASSASGGSGELFF.

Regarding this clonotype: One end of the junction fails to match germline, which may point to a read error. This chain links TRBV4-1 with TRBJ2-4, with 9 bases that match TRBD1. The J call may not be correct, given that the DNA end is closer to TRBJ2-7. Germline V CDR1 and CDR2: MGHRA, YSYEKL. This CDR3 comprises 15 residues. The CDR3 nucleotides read TGCGACAGCAGCCAAGGCAGACAGGGGGCCTACGAGCAGTACTTC. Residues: CDSSQGRQGAYEQYF.

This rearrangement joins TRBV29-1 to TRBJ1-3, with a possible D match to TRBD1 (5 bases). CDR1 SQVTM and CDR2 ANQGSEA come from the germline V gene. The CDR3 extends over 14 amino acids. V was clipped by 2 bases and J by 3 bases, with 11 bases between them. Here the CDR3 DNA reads TGCAGCGTTGAACCGGGACCCAGTGGAAACACCATATATTTT. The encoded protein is CSVEPGPSGNTIYF.

This CDR3 reads CASSSPGAGDEQFF. In DNA form, the CDR3 reads TGTGCCAGCAGCTCCCCCGGGGCAGGAGATGAGCAGTTCTTC. The chain has TRBV11-2 and TRBJ2-1; D possibly matches TRBD1 or TRBD2 (5 bases each). The V and J ends lost 4 bases and 8 bases respectively, with 15 bases between them. This CDR3 comprises 14 residues. Per germline, CDR1 SGHAT and CDR2 FQNNGV.

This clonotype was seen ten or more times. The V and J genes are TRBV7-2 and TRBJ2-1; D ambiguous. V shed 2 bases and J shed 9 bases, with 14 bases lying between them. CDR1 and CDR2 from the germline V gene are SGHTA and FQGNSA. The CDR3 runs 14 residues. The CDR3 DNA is TGTGCCAGCAGCTTAATAGGATCCGCCACTGAGCAGTTCTTC. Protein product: CASSLIGSATEQFF.

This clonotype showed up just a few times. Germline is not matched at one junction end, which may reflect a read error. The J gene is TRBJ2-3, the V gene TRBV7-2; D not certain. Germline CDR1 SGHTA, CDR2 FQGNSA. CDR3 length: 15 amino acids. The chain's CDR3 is CVSTSWLANTDTQYF. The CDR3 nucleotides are TGTGTCAGCACCTCTTGGCTCGCCAACACAGATACGCAGTATTTT. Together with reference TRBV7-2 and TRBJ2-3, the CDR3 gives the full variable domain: GAGVSQSPSNKVTEKGKDVELRCDPISGHTALYWYRQSLGQGLEFLIYFQGNSAPDKSGLPSDRFSAERTGGSVSTLTIQRTQQEDSAVYLCVSTSWLANTDTQYFGPGTRLTVL.

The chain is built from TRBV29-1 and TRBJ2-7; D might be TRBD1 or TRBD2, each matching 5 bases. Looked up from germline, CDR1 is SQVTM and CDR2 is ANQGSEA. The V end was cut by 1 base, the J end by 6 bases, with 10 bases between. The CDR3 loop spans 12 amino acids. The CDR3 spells CSVEVRDAEQYF. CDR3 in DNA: TGCAGCGTTGAAGTCCGGGACGCCGAGCAGTACTTC.

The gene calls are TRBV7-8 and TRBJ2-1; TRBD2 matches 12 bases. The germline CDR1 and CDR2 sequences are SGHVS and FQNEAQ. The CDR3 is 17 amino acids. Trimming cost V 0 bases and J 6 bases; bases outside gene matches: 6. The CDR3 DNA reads TGTGCCAGCAGCTTAGCGGTGAGGACTAGCGGGGCCAATGAGCAGTTCTTC. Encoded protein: CASSLAVRTSGANEQFF.

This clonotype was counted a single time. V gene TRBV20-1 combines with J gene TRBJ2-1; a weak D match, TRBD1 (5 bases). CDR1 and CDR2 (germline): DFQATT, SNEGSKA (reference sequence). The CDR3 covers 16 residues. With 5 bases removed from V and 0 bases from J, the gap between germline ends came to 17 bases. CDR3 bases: TGCAGTGCTGATGACAGCTTTCTGAGCTCCTACAATGAGCAGTTCTTC. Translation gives CSADDSFLSSYNEQFF.

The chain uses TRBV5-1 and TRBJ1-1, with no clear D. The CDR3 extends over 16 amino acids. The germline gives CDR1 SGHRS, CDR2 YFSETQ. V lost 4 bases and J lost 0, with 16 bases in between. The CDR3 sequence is CASSTWSPWVNTEAFF. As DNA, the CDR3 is TGCGCCAGCAGCACATGGAGTCCCTGGGTGAACACTGAAGCTTTCTTT.

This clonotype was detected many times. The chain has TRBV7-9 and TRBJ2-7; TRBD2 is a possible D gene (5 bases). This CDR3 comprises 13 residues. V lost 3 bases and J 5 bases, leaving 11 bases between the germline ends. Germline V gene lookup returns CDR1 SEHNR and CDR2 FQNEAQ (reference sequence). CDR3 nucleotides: TGTGCCAGCAGCTTGCCAGGTAGCGACGAGCAGTACTTC. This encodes CASSLPGSDEQYF.

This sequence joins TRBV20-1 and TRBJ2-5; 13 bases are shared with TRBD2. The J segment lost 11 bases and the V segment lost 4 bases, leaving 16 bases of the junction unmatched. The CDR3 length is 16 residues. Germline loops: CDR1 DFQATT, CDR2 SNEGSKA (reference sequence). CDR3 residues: CSATHAGLAGINEQYF. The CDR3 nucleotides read TGCAGTGCTACCCATGCGGGACTAGCGGGGATCAATGAGCAGTACTTC.

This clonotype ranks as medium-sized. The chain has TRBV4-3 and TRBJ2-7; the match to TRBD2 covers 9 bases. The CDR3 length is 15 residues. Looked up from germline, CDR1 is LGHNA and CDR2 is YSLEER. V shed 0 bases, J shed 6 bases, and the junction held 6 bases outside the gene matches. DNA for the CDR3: TGCGCCAGCAGCCAAGATGCTAGCGGGAAGGTCGAGCAGTACTTC. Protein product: CASSQDASGKVEQYF.